The entry that follows covers one T cell receptor beta chain sequence. The data are from a study of control samples from healthy donors and cancer patients. The method was immunoSEQ multiplex PCR; TCRdb's version includes in-frame clones alone and lacks a portion of them. The table records under 150,000 clones, approximately 91% of them present only once. Trimming left V 3 bases short and J 11 bases short, with 16 bases between. This CDR3 contains 13 residues. Per the germline V gene, CDR1 is SGHDN and CDR2 is FVKESK. This clonotype was obtained from a man aged 25-45 years in good health. Sample: blood. This chain uses TRBV14 with TRBJ1-1; the D is unclear. Here the CDR3 DNA reads TGTGCCAGCAGCCAGTCCCGGATGGGAAGGGCTTTCTTT. Translating it yields CASSQSRMGRAFF.